This T cell receptor beta chain was sequenced in a study of blood T cell repertoires in COVID-19. The CDR3 has 14 residues. The V gene end was trimmed by 8 bases and the J gene end by 7 bases; junction bases not matched to a gene: 14. CDR1 is SNHLY, CDR2 FYNNEI, per germline. Source study methods: Counts of nucleated cells, estimated from reference gene primer amplification, were obtained. Profiled with immunoSEQ multiplex PCR; TCRdb holds only in-frame clones, not every one. The V and J calls and clone size are taken from that table; D and trimming were inferred from the DNA. The sample carries about 400,000 clones, roughly 87% recorded once.

Sequencing input: PBMCs or T cells enriched from blood (not recorded which). The rearrangement links TRBV2 to TRBJ2-7; the match to TRBD1 covers 7 bases. The clonotype originates from a woman between 40 and 55 years old with acute COVID-19. The CDR3 region has the DNA TGTGCCAGCCGGAGGTGGGGACAGATGGGTGAGCAGTACTTC. Translating it yields CASRRWGQMGEQYF. Full variable domain (remainder filled in from reference TRBV2 and TRBJ2-7): EPEVTQTPSHQVTQMGQEVILRCVPISNHLYFYWYRQILGQKVEFLVSFYNNEISEKSEIFDDQFSVERPDGSNFTLKIRSTKLEDSAMYFCASRRWGQMGEQYFGPGTRLTVT.